A single sample is the source of the 32 T cell receptor beta chains below, sequenced in a study of blood T cells in healthy people across ages. With a J-beta primer mix and a sample-barcoded 5' primer, a second PCR ran 7 to 11 cycles. TCRdb fed the 5' RACE reads into MiXCR, producing one record per CDR3 protein. The sample shows approximately 850,000 distinct CDR3 sequences, 40% to 50% of them seen only once. The specimen sequenced was blood. The receptors derive from a man in his sixties in good health.

V is TRBV4-3 and J is TRBJ1-1, with D perhaps TRBD1 (6 bases). CDR1 is LGHNA, CDR2 YSLEER, per germline. V lost 0 bases, J lost 4 bases, and 12 bases lay in between. The length of the CDR3 is 15 residues. CDR3 sequence reads: CASSQDSGESTEAFF. CDR3 DNA: TGCGCCAGCAGCCAAGATTCAGGGGAGAGCACTGAAGCTTTCTTT.

Here the CDR3 DNA reads TGTGCCTGGGATGCGGGAGGCAACTATGGCTACACCTTC. This sequence encodes CAWDAGGNYGYTF. This chain connects TRBV30 to TRBJ1-2; D call uncertain. CDR1 is GTSNPN, CDR2 SVGIG, per germline (reference sequence). V gave up 5 bases and J gave up 2 bases, with 12 bases separating them. The CDR3 is made up of 13 amino acids.

The rearrangement joins TRBV20-1 to TRBJ2-7; TRBD2 agrees at 8 bases. The end of the DNA fits TRBJ2-5 better, so the J call may be wrong. The germline V gene has CDR1 DFQATT and CDR2 SNEGSKA (reference sequence). The CDR3 consists of 16 residues. CDR3 region: CSATQAPGLVRETQYF. CDR3 nucleotides: TGCAGTGCTACCCAGGCGCCGGGACTAGTTAGAGAGACCCAGTACTTC.

This clonotype was seen only a few times. The chain is built from TRBV6-5 and TRBJ2-7; D perhaps matches TRBD1 (5 bases). This CDR3 spans 14 amino acids. V lost 6 bases, J lost 2 bases, and 14 bases lay in between. Germline V lookup: CDR1 MNHEY, CDR2 SVGAGI. This CDR3 reads CASRYRLGPYEQYF. The CDR3 nucleotides read TGTGCCAGCAGGTACAGGCTGGGGCCCTACGAGCAGTACTTC.

The CDR3 DNA sequence: TGTGCCAGCAGTTCCAACCCTTCGCGAGAGCAGTACTTC. Translation: CASSSNPSREQYF. V and J are TRBV6-5 and TRBJ2-7; D is uncertain. CDR1 is MNHEY and CDR2 is SVGAGI in the germline V gene. The CDR3 has 13 residues. Trimming removed 4 bases at V and 7 bases at J, with 14 bases between.

The genes are TRBV7-4 and TRBJ2-1; tentatively, D is TRBD1 or TRBD2 (5 bases each). CDR1 is SGHVT, CDR2 SQSDAQ, per germline. V was pared by 4 bases and J by 2 bases, with 21 bases between. The CDR3 has 18 residues. The CDR3: CASSSVGATSLAYNEQFF. In DNA, the CDR3 is TGTGCCAGCAGCTCAGTAGGGGCCACTAGTTTGGCCTACAATGAGCAGTTCTTC.

As for this clonotype: With a much larger clone just one base away, this may be a read error. The chain combines TRBV6-5 with TRBJ2-3; 7 bases map to TRBD2. Germline values: CDR1 MNHEY, CDR2 SVGAGI. The CDR3 has 14 amino acids. The J segment lost 2 bases and the V segment lost 2 bases, leaving 1 base of the junction unmatched. Written as DNA, the CDR3 is TGTGCCAGCAGTTACGGGACTACCACAGATACGCAGTATTTT. Translation: CASSYGTTTDTQYF.

This chain joins TRBV6-2 or TRBV6-3 and TRBJ1-6, with 10 nucleotides matching TRBD1. J was trimmed by 7 bases and V by 7 bases; bases with no gene match: 7. Germline assignment: CDR1 MNHEY and CDR2 SVGEGT. The CDR3 contains 15 residues. CDR3: CASTGTGVRNSPLHF. CDR3 DNA: TGTGCCAGCACAGGGACAGGGGTGCGAAATTCACCCCTCCACTTT.

This clonotype was counted between two and nine times. The gene calls are TRBV20-1 and TRBJ1-2, with unresolved D. Trimming took off 2 bases at V and 8 bases at J, with 15 bases between the two ends. Germline loops: CDR1 DFQATT, CDR2 SNEGSKA (reference sequence). The length of the CDR3 is 13 residues. CDR3 sequence: CSARKELKQGYTF. Written as DNA, the CDR3 is TGCAGTGCTAGAAAAGAGCTGAAACAGGGCTACACCTTC.

This chain uses TRBV25-1 with TRBJ1-1; D unclear. The CDR3 has 12 residues. The V gene lost 7 bases and the J gene lost 7 bases, with 13 bases spanning the gap. Looked up from germline, CDR1 is MGHDK and CDR2 is SYGVNS. This chain's CDR3 is CASTADSNEAFF. In nucleotides, the CDR3 is TGTGCCAGCACGGCGGACTCTAATGAAGCTTTCTTT.

The V gene is TRBV27, the J gene TRBJ2-3, with D perhaps assigned TRBD1 or TRBD2 (5 bases each). The CDR3 loop spans 14 amino acids. Germline loops: CDR1 MNHEY, CDR2 SMNVEV (reference sequence). Between the trimmed V and J ends, which lost 3 bases and 4 bases, there was a span of 11 bases. DNA of the CDR3: TGTGCCAGCAGTTTGGGCAGGGACCCAGATACGCAGTATTTT. Amino acids: CASSLGRDPDTQYF.

In DNA form, the CDR3 reads TGTGCCAGCAGTTACTTCGGGGGTGGCTACACCTTC. It specifies CASSYFGGGYTF. The gene calls are TRBV6-2 or TRBV6-3 and TRBJ1-2, with a possible D match to TRBD1 (5 bases). The germline CDR1 and CDR2 sequences are MNHEY and SVGEGT. Trimming pared 1 base from V and 7 bases from J, leaving 7 bases between. CDR3 length: 12 amino acids.

The rearrangement uses TRBV5-1 and TRBJ1-1; 9 bases agree with TRBD1. The length of the CDR3 is 17 residues. CDR1 is SGHRS, CDR2 YFSETQ, per germline. The V and J ends lost 2 bases and 4 bases, in that order; junction bases with no gene match: 12. CDR3 in DNA: TGCGCCAGCAGCTTCGACGACAGGGGGGCGAGGTCCACTGAAGCTTTCTTT. This gives the protein CASSFDDRGARSTEAFF.

This chain joins TRBV6-5 and TRBJ1-2; TRBD1 matches 7 bases. V shed 5 bases and J 4 bases; nucleotides not matched to a gene: 10. The CDR3 has 15 amino acids. Germline lookup yields CDR1 MNHEY and CDR2 SVGAGI. This chain's CDR3 is CASSQQQTGFYGYTF. The CDR3 DNA reads TGTGCCAGCAGTCAACAGCAGACAGGGTTCTATGGCTACACCTTC.

The CDR3 protein is CATSSLGTSGGYEQYF. In DNA form, the CDR3 reads TGTGCCACCAGCAGCCTTGGGACTAGCGGAGGCTACGAGCAGTACTTC. The J gene is TRBJ2-7, the V gene TRBV15; 11 positions agree with TRBD2. This CDR3 has 16 amino acids. J lost 3 bases, V lost 3 bases, and 7 bases had no gene match. The germline V gene has CDR1 LNHNV and CDR2 YYDKDF (reference sequence).

Note on this clonotype: At one boundary the junction diverges from the germline segment, which might be a read error. J is TRBJ1-2 and V is TRBV18; 9 bases agree with TRBD1. This CDR3 spans 16 amino acids. CDR1 KGHSH and CDR2 LQKENI come from the germline V gene. The CDR3 DNA follows: TGTGCCTGCTCACTCAAGCCGGGACAGGGAGTGAATGGATACACCTTC. This translates into CACSLKPGQGVNGYTF. The whole variable domain, filled in from reference TRBV18 and TRBJ1-2, reads NAGVMQNPRHLVRRRGQEARLRCSPMKGHSHVYWYRQLPEEGLKFMVYLQKENIIDESGMPKERFSAEFPKEGPSILRIQQVVRGDSAAYFCACSLKPGQGVNGYTFGSGTRLTVV.

This clonotype was detected a few times. V and J are TRBV11-2 and TRBJ2-7; no clear D. With the DNA end fitting TRBJ2-5 better, the J assignment may be wrong. The CDR3 extends over 12 amino acids. Per the germline V gene, CDR1 is SGHAT and CDR2 is FQNNGV. CDR3: CASSVARETQYF. In nucleotides, the CDR3 is TGTGCCAGCAGCGTGGCACGAGAGACCCAGTACTTC.

The chain is built from TRBV12-3 or TRBV12-4 and TRBJ2-3; D perhaps matches TRBD1 (6 bases). Trimming left V 2 bases short and J 5 bases short, with 17 bases between. There are 16 residues in the CDR3. This chain's CDR3 is CASSLRAGVFGDTQYF. The CDR3 coding sequence is TGTGCCAGCAGTTTACGTGCAGGGGTGTTCGGAGATACGCAGTATTTT.

CDR3 in amino acids: CAWSVQGANYGYTF. CDR3 bases: TGTGCCTGGAGTGTACAGGGGGCTAACTATGGCTACACCTTC. V and J are TRBV30 and TRBJ1-2; 8 bases are shared with TRBD1. Germline V CDR1 and CDR2: GTSNPN, SVGIG (reference sequence). This CDR3 spans 14 amino acids. J gave up 0 bases and V 0 bases, and 0 bases lay outside the gene matches.

This clonotype was seen a few times. This chain links TRBV27 with TRBJ2-7; D possibly corresponds to TRBD1 (5 bases). CDR3 length equals 14 residues. Germline assignment: CDR1 MNHEY and CDR2 SMNVEV (reference sequence). V dropped 5 bases and J dropped 3 bases, with 14 bases sitting between them. CDR3 protein: CASSRSLGDYEQYF. CDR3 DNA sequence: TGTGCCAGCAGTCGCTCGCTAGGGGACTACGAGCAGTACTTC.

The chain uses TRBV5-1 and TRBJ1-6, with no clear D. This CDR3 comprises 14 residues. V lost 0 bases and J lost 7, with 8 bases in between. The germline CDR1 and CDR2 sequences are SGHRS and YFSETQ. The CDR3 DNA is TGCGCCAGCAGCTTGGAGCCGAGGAATTCACCCCTCCACTTT. It specifies CASSLEPRNSPLHF.

This rearrangement joins TRBV20-1 to TRBJ1-2; D remains unclear. Germline loops: CDR1 DFQATT, CDR2 SNEGSKA (reference sequence). This CDR3 spans 11 amino acids. The ends were cut back, 5 bases at V and 6 bases at J, with 10 bases in the middle. CDR3 residues: CSAGYLNGYTF. CDR3 nucleotides: TGCAGTGCTGGGTACTTAAATGGCTACACCTTC.

The rearrangement uses TRBV7-2 and TRBJ2-1; 11 nucleotides line up with TRBD2. Germline V lookup: CDR1 SGHTA, CDR2 FQGNSA. The length of the CDR3 is 18 residues. J was trimmed by 1 base and V by 1 base; bases with no gene match: 6. In DNA form, the CDR3 reads TGTGCCAGCAGCTTAGGTGGACTAGCGGGCCTTTCCTACAATGAGCAGTTCTTC. Protein: CASSLGGLAGLSYNEQFF.

This chain joins TRBV27 and TRBJ2-7; possible D gene TRBD2, 6 bases. There are 13 residues in the CDR3. The V gene's germline CDR1 is MNHEY and CDR2 SMNVEV (reference sequence). Trimming removed 5 bases from V and 4 bases from J, with 12 bases in between. DNA for the CDR3: TGTGCCAGCAGTGTCGGACGGGGGTACGAGCAGTACTTC. The encoded protein is CASSVGRGYEQYF.

This clonotype has only a few counts. The gene calls are TRBV9 and TRBJ2-3; D is unresolved. Trimming shortened V by 1 base and J by 0 bases, and 15 bases separated the two germline ends. The CDR3 is 17 residues long. Germline V gives CDR1 SGDLS, CDR2 YYNGEE. The CDR3 region has the DNA TGTGCCAGCAGCGTATCGGTGGGTCTTACTAGCACAGATACGCAGTATTTT. The encoded protein is CASSVSVGLTSTDTQYF.

This clonotype was counted a few times. This chain joins TRBV20-1 and TRBJ2-3; no reliable D call. Germline V gives CDR1 DFQATT, CDR2 SNEGSKA (reference sequence). The CDR3 extends over 12 amino acids. The V gene lost 8 bases and the J gene lost 1 base, with 10 bases spanning the gap. Here the CDR3 DNA reads TGCAGTCCTTGGCAGGGCACAGATACGCAGTATTTT. It translates to CSPWQGTDTQYF.

The count of this clonotype is one. This chain links TRBV13 with TRBJ2-1; 13 bases are shared with TRBD2. Germline CDR1 reads PRHDT; CDR2 reads FYEKMQ (reference sequence). The CDR3 length is 19 residues. Losses at the gene ends were 5 bases for V and 0 bases for J; bases not matched to a gene: 10. The CDR3 region has the DNA TGTGCCAGCAGCCACCCGGGACTAGCGGGGTTCAGCTCCTACAATGAGCAGTTCTTC. This gives the protein CASSHPGLAGFSSYNEQFF.

At least ten counts were recorded for this clonotype. V and J are TRBV29-1 and TRBJ2-1; D is undetermined. CDR1 and CDR2 from the germline V gene are SQVTM and ANQGSEA. This CDR3 comprises 11 residues. Trimming pared 7 bases from V and 6 bases from J, leaving 10 bases between. CDR3 region: CSALFRNEQFF. CDR3 bases: TGCAGCGCCCTTTTCCGCAATGAGCAGTTCTTC.

The chain couples TRBV6-5 to TRBJ2-5; TRBD1 aligns across 11 bases. Trimming at V came to 5 bases and at J to 5 bases, leaving 7 bases not matched to a gene. Germline CDR1 is MNHEY and CDR2 is SVGAGI. The CDR3 is 15 residues long. CDR3 protein: CASSIRTGGIETQYF. In DNA form, the CDR3 reads TGTGCCAGCAGTATCCGGACAGGGGGCATCGAGACCCAGTACTTC.

This chain connects TRBV11-2 to TRBJ2-7; a weak D match, TRBD1 (5 bases). V lost 3 bases and J 7 bases, leaving 10 bases between the germline ends. There are 12 residues in the CDR3. Germline V gene sequence: CDR1 SGHAT, CDR2 FQNNGV. This CDR3 reads CASSFSGHEQYF. CDR3 nucleotides: TGTGCCAGCAGCTTCTCAGGGCATGAGCAGTACTTC.

This chain connects TRBV5-1 to TRBJ2-5; 9 bases align to TRBD2. The germline V gene encodes CDR1 SGHRS and CDR2 YFSETQ. The CDR3 has 17 amino acids. Trimming removed 4 bases from V and 0 bases from J; junction bases left unmatched: 10. In DNA form, the CDR3 reads TGCGCCAGCAGCCTGATGGGAGCGGGGGGTTACCAAGAGACCCAGTACTTC. Protein: CASSLMGAGGYQETQYF. The whole variable domain, filled in from reference TRBV5-1 and TRBJ2-5, reads KAGVTQTPRYLIKTRGQQVTLSCSPISGHRSVSWYQQTPGQGLQFLFEYFSETQRNKGNFPGRFSGRQFSNSRSEMNVSTLELGDSALYLCASSLMGAGGYQETQYFGPGTRLLVL.

The chain uses TRBV9 and TRBJ2-5; 9 bases are shared with TRBD1. Germline loops: CDR1 SGDLS, CDR2 YYNGEE. This CDR3 comprises 14 residues. V lost 1 base to trimming and J lost 5 bases; unmatched junction nucleotides: 3. This chain's CDR3 is CASSVRDREETQYF. CDR3 coding DNA: TGTGCCAGCAGCGTACGGGACAGGGAGGAGACCCAGTACTTC.